This T cell receptor (beta chain) was recovered during a study of beta chain features in type 1 diabetes. General study results and limits: In all four CD4+ subsets, TCRB CDR3 length was significantly, moderately reduced in type 1 diabetes.

Expressed TCRB transcripts were sequenced because the isolated RNA had all been reverse transcribed beforehand. Assay used: immunoSEQ multiplex PCR; TCRdb lists only in-frame clones, some missing. The top ten hold roughly 0.015% of the sample, which has a few hundred thousand clones, 13% seen once. This CDR3 contains 12 residues. Germline V gene data show CDR1 as SNHLY and CDR2 as FYNNEI. Trimming pared 6 bases from V and 6 bases from J, leaving 12 bases between. This clone was counted a few times. Its antigen remains unidentified. One heparinised draw, averaging roughly 0.12 L, was taken per donor. Sequenced input: naive CD4+ T cells from blood. This clonotype originated in a woman under 30 with type 1 diabetes. J is TRBJ2-7 and V is TRBV2; D is possibly TRBD2 (6 bases). CDR3 DNA sequence: TGTGCCAGCAGAGCAACTAGCTCCGAGCAGTACGTC. Protein: CASRATSSEQYV.